This TCR beta chain was profiled in a study of cytomegalovirus exposure and HLA in healthy donors. V lost 1 base and J 0 bases, leaving 8 bases between the germline ends. Germline values: CDR1 SGHDT, CDR2 YYEEEE. The CDR3 contains 15 residues. Overall study results and limits: The majority of CMV-associated TCR beta chains were reported as apparently HLA-restricted in a later analysis. Follow-up analysis seemed to connect common viral pathogens with several of the most significant clusters identified. Owing to their indistinguishability, certain V segments, notably TRBV6-2 and TRBV6-3, were excluded.

About this clone itself: The antigen is undetermined.

It was with 60 Vbeta and 13 Jbeta primers that the PCR ran. Here immunoSEQ multiplex PCR was the method, and the copy in TCRdb shows in-frame clones only, minus some. Its table lists 65,000 to 90,000 clones. The clonotype was recovered from a man in his forties in good health and CMV-seronegative. The rearrangement joins TRBV5-6 to TRBJ1-5; D is undetermined. Sequenced input: PBMCs. As DNA, the CDR3 is TGTGCCAGCAGCTTGTTGGCTTATAGCAATCAGCCCCAGCATTTT. Translating it yields CASSLLAYSNQPQHF.